The entry that follows covers one T cell receptor beta chain sequence. Its antigen remains unidentified. These data are taken from a study of OX40 agonist ivuxolimab in advanced cancers. The overall study: Partial responses occurred in Three dose-escalation patients, one with hepatocellular carcinoma and two with cutaneous melanoma. The study, taken as a whole, reports: CD4+ and CD8+ blood T cells expanded clonally by week 6 at 0.1 to 3.0 mg/kg. No determination was made of the antigen specificity of the expanded peripheral T cells.

V lost 7 bases, J lost 8 bases, and 13 bases lay in between. CDR1 and CDR2 (germline): SGHDT, YYEEEE. The CDR3 extends over 13 amino acids. Systemic immunosuppression or autoimmune disease history was grounds to exclude patients. The assay was immunoSEQ multiplex PCR, and TCRdb's table has in-frame clones only and misses some. The sample yields under 95,000 clones, over 65% seen once. The sequences come from CD4+ or CD8+ T cells sorted from blood, collected in a trial of the OX40 agonist ivuxolimab. The rearrangement uses TRBV5-6 and TRBJ1-6, with no clear D. The clonotype originates from an adult with an advanced solid tumor such as melanoma, head and neck, liver or kidney cancer. In nucleotides, the CDR3 is TGTGCCAGCCAGCCAACCCGGGATTCACCCCTCCACTTT. Translated, it gives CASQPTRDSPLHF.